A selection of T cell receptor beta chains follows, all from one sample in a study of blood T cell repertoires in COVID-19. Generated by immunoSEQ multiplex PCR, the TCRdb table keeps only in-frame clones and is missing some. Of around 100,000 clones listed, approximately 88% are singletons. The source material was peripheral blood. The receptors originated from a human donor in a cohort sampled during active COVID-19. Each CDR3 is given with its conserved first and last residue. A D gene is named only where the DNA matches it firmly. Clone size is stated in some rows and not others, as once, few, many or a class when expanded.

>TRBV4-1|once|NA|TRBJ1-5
TGCGCCAGCAGCTCCGGGAAGACCCAGCATTTT
CASSSGKTQHF
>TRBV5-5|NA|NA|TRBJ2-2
TGTGCCAGCAGCCTCGACACCGGGGAGCTGTTTTTT
CASSLDTGELFF
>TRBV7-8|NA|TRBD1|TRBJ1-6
TGTGCCAGCAGCCGACAGGGGAGCTGGGGTAGCTCCTATAATTCACCCCTCCACTTT
CASSRQGSWGSSYNSPLHF
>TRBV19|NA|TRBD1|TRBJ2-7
TGTGCCAGTAGTACTGGGGACAGGCGATCCTACGAGCAGTACTTC
CASSTGDRRSYEQYF
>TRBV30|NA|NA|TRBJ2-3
TGTGCCTGGAGTGTTAGTGGGGGGAAAACAGATACGCAGTATTTT
CAWSVSGGKTDTQYF
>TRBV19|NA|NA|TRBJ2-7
TGTGCCAGTAGTAGGGGGGTTCCCGCGGACGAGCAGTACTTC
CASSRGVPADEQYF
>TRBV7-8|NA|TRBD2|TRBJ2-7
TGTGCCAGCAGCGCCCAGACTAGCGGGGGGATTATATACGAGCAGTACTTC
CASSAQTSGGIIYEQYF
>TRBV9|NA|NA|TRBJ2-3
TGTGCCAGCAGCGTAGCTGCCGCCACCCGAGGGGATACGCAGTATTTT
CASSVAAATRGDTQYF
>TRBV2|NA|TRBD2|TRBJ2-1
TGTGCCAGCAATGCTGGACTAGCGGGTCCCAATGAGCAGTTCTTC
CASNAGLAGPNEQFF
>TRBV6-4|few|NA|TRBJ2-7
TGTGCCAGCAGCCCCGGGGGTACTTTGGCGGAGCAGTACTTC
CASSPGGTLAEQYF
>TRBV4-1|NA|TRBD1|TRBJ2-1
TGCGCCAGCAGCGCGGACAGGGTCTCCTACAATGAGCAGTTCTTC
CASSADRVSYNEQFF
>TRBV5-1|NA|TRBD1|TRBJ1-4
TGCGCCAGCAGCTATCAGACAGGGAGAAATGAAAAACTGTTTTTT
CASSYQTGRNEKLFF
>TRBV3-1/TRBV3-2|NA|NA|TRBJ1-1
TGTGCCAGCAGCCCGGGGAGGTATAACACTGAAGCTTTCTTT
CASSPGRYNTEAFF
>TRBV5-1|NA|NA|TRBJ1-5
TGCGCCAGCAGCCCCCTGGCGGGGAGCAATCAGCCCCAGCATTTT
CASSPLAGSNQPQHF
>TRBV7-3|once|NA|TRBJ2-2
TGTGCCAGCAGCTTAAAGAGGGAGAACACCGGGGAGCTGTTTTTT
CASSLKRENTGELFF
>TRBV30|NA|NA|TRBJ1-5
TGTGCCTGGAGTAATAAGGGGGTTCAGCCCCAGCATTTT
CAWSNKGVQPQHF
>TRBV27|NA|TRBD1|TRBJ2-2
TGTGCCAGCACCATGACAGGGGTGGGCACCGGGGAGCTGTTTTTT
CASTMTGVGTGELFF
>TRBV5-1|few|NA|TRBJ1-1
TGCGCCAGCAGCTTGGAGGTGGGACAACGGGGAGCTTTCTTT
CASSLEVGQRGAFF
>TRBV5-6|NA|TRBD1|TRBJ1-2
TGTGCCAGCAGCCCAGGACAGGGGGCGCCCTATGGCTACACCTTC
CASSPGQGAPYGYTF
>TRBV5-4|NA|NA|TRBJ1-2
TGTGCCAGCAGCTTGGCACAGGGCCGGTACTATGGCTACACCTTC
CASSLAQGRYYGYTF
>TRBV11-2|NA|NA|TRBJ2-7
TGTGCCAGCAGCCCCGGGACACCCTACGAGCAGTACTTC
CASSPGTPYEQYF
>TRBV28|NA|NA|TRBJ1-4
TGTGCTCACGGGGGGGATAATGAAAAACTGTTTTTT
CAHGGDNEKLFF
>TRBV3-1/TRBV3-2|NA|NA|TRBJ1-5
TGTGCCAGCAGCCCCGCCGGGATATCGCCCCAGCATTTT
CASSPAGISPQHF
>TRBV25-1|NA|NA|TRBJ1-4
TGTGCCAGCAGTGCCGCGTGGGGCCCAAATGAAAAACTGTTTTTT
CASSAAWGPNEKLFF
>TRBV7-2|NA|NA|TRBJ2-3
TGTGCCAGCAGCTTAGGGGTAGCCACAGATACGCAGTATTTT
CASSLGVATDTQYF
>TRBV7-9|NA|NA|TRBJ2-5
TGTGCCAGCAGCTTATCCGTCGAGACCCAGTACTTC
CASSLSVETQYF
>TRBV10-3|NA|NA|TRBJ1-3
TGTGCCATCAGTTCCTCGACGGAGCTTTCCTCTGGAAACACCATATATTTT
CAISSSTELSSGNTIYF
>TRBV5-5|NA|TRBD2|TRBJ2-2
TGTGCCAGCAGCTTGAGGCGGGGGGCTAACACCGGGGAGCTGTTTTTT
CASSLRRGANTGELFF
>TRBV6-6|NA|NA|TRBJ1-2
TGTGCCAGCAGTCCTGTTCAGTCCTATGGCTACACCTTC
CASSPVQSYGYTF
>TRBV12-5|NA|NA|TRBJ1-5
TGTGCTAGTGGTTTAGGCAGGGGTCGGAGCAATCAGCCCCAGCATTTT
CASGLGRGRSNQPQHF
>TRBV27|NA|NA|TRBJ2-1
TGTGCCAGCGCCACAGGAAGGACCAAGCAGTTCTTC
CASATGRTKQFF
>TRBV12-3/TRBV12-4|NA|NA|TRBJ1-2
TGTGCCAGCAGTTTAGCAGGGGCTGGCTACACCTTC
CASSLAGAGYTF
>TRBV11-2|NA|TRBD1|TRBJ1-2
TGTGCCAGCAGCCCATTCGGGGGACAGGCGTCGGGCTACACCTTC
CASSPFGGQASGYTF
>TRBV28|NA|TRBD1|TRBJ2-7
TGTGCCAGCAGTTCCGCCGGGACAGGCGGCTACGAGCAGTACTTC
CASSSAGTGGYEQYF
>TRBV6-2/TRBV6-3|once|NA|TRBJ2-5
TGTGCCAGCAGTGCTACACAGGACCGGCGGGAGACCCAGTACTTC
CASSATQDRRETQYF
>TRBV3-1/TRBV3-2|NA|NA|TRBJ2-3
TGTGCCAGCAGCCAGCCGGGGACAGATACGCAGTATTTT
CASSQPGTDTQYF
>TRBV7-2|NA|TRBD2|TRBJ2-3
TGTGCCAGCAGCTCCGGGACTATAACAGATACGCAGTATTTT
CASSSGTITDTQYF
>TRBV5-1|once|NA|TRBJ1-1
TGCGCCAGCAGCTTGGTTGGGCAAAACACTGAAGCTTTCTTT
CASSLVGQNTEAFF
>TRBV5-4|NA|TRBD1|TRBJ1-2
TGTGCCAGCAGCCCCGGGGGGTACAGGGGGCATGGCTACACCTTC
CASSPGGYRGHGYTF
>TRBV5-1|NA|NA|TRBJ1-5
TGCGCCAGCAGCTTGGATGGGACTACCAATCAGCCCCAGCATTTT
CASSLDGTTNQPQHF
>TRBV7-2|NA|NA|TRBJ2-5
TGTGCCAGCAGCTTAATCTACAGGGCTTCGGAGACCCAGTACTTC
CASSLIYRASETQYF
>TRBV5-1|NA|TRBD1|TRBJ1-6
TGCGCCAGCAGCTTGGCCGCCCTGGGGACTGTAGGGACAGGGACGGGACCCCTCCACTTT
CASSLAALGTVGTGTGPLHF
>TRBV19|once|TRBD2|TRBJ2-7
TGTGCCAGTAGTAGGACTAGCGGGGGGGCCGTGGTCTACGAGCAGTACTTC
CASSRTSGGAVVYEQYF
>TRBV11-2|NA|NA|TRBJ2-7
TGTGCCAGCAGCTTAGCCCCAGGGTTCCACGAGCAGTACTTC
CASSLAPGFHEQYF
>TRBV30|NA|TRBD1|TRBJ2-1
TGTGCCTGGAGGAGGCAGGGGGCGTGGAATGAGCAGTTCTTC
CAWRRQGAWNEQFF
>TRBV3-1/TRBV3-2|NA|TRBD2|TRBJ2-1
TGTGCCAGCAGCCAAGGGCCCTCGGGGGCGGGGGGCCACAATGAGCAGTTCTTC
CASSQGPSGAGGHNEQFF